This note documents a single TCR beta chain sequence. Its target is not known. This CDR3 contains 15 residues. Looked up from germline, CDR1 is SGHDT and CDR2 is YYEEEE. V was clipped by 0 bases and J by 8 bases, with 14 bases between them. This sample was included in a study of T cells after yellow fever vaccination. Findings of the study overall: Compared with primary, the secondary response was weaker and peaked at day 5, not 15.

UMIs were added to TCR cDNA along with a universal primer site when it was made by 5'RACE template switching. TCRdb analysed the 5' RACE reads with MiXCR anew, one entry per CDR3 protein. The sample consists of some 560,000 distinct CDR3 sequences, around 16% of them appearing once. The sample consisted of PBMCs, taken about 5 days after the first yellow fever vaccination. This receptor was obtained from a young man who received the YFV17D yellow fever vaccine. The chain carries TRBV5-6 and TRBJ2-2; no firm D call. The CDR3 is CASSLGRTLPGELFF. The CDR3 coding sequence is TGTGCCAGCAGCTTGGGTCGGACGCTGCCTGGGGAGCTGTTTTTT.